This T cell receptor beta chain appears in the sequencing data of a study of T-cell reconstitution after alpha-beta-depleted transplantation in children. To note about this clonotype: As yet, its antigen is unknown.

Findings and caveats of the study: Certain patients had high TCRbeta diversity at day 60, and it came from recipient T cells and thymic progenitors that survived.

The CDR3 extends over 15 amino acids. Germline loops: CDR1 MGHRA, CDR2 YSYEKL. The V gene lost 6 bases and the J gene lost 1 base, with 14 bases spanning the gap. As it was prepared, the TCRbeta library received unique molecular identifiers. TCRdb used MiXCR to reprocess the PCR reads, holding one entry per CDR3 protein. The sample holds hundreds of thousands of distinct CDR3 sequences, around 15% seen once. The clonotype originates from a male patient younger than 18 who had a stem cell transplant for acute lymphoblastic leukemia, so the T cells may come from the graft donor. Material: PBMCs, mostly from graft donor cells, obtained 360 days after TCRalphabeta/CD19-depleted stem cell transplant. This chain joins TRBV4-1 and TRBJ2-3; no clear D. The CDR3: CASSHFSRGTDTQYF. The CDR3 DNA is TGCGCCAGCAGTCACTTTAGCCGAGGCACAGATACGCAGTATTTT.